The rows below give T cell receptor beta chains drawn from one sample of a study of OX40 agonist ivuxolimab in advanced cancers. Sequenced by immunoSEQ multiplex PCR; TCRdb stores in-frame clones only, minus some. This sample has around 84,000 clones, with approximately 95% found just once. The source was CD4+ or CD8+ T cells sorted from blood, collected in a trial of the OX40 agonist ivuxolimab. Receptors were obtained from an adult with an advanced solid tumor such as melanoma, head and neck, liver or kidney cancer. The CDR3 runs from the conserved cysteine through the conserved F or W. D genes are given only for firm matches. Clone size is shown for a subset of rows, as once, few, many or a class of expanded clone.

V: TRBV14; J: TRBJ1-1; size: .; D: .; CDR3: CASSQDGGPLMNTEAFF; DNA: TGTGCCAGCAGCCAAGATGGGGGACCGCTCATGAACACTGAAGCTTTCTTT
V: TRBV7-3; J: TRBJ2-7; size: .; D: .; CDR3: CASSSPRAESYEQYF; DNA: TGTGCCAGCAGCTCGCCCCGGGCGGAATCCTACGAGCAGTACTTC
V: TRBV30; J: TRBJ2-7; size: .; D: .; CDR3: CACELLGNYEQYF; DNA: TGTGCCTGTGAGCTCCTGGGAAACTACGAGCAGTACTTC
V: TRBV2; J: TRBJ2-7; size: .; D: TRBD1; CDR3: CAISDPGQGIYEQYF; DNA: TGTGCCATCTCGGACCCGGGACAGGGTATCTACGAGCAGTACTTC
V: TRBV29-1; J: TRBJ2-7; size: once; D: .; CDR3: CSVENPPGTLRQYF; DNA: TGCAGCGTTGAAAATCCCCCAGGAACCTTACGGCAGTACTTC
V: TRBV6-4; J: TRBJ2-7; size: .; D: TRBD2; CDR3: CAGLKDGRGGLHEQYF; DNA: TGTGCCGGCCTGAAAGACGGGAGGGGAGGGCTCCACGAGCAGTACTTC
V: TRBV7-9; J: TRBJ1-4; size: .; D: .; CDR3: CASSSSGVPNEKLFF; DNA: TGTGCCAGCAGCTCGTCAGGGGTTCCTAATGAAAAACTGTTTTTT
V: TRBV12-5; J: TRBJ2-3; size: .; D: .; CDR3: CASGSGRTVRDTQYF; DNA: TGTGCTAGTGGTTCCGGCCGGACGGTCAGAGATACGCAGTATTTT
V: TRBV7-9; J: TRBJ1-3; size: once; D: TRBD1; CDR3: CASSLGVWAQGADGNTIYF; DNA: TGTGCCAGCAGCTTAGGGGTGTGGGCACAGGGGGCGGATGGAAACACCATATATTTT
V: TRBV27; J: TRBJ2-7; size: .; D: .; CDR3: CASSLSSGITYEQYF; DNA: TGTGCCAGCAGTTTATCGTCGGGGATCACCTACGAGCAGTACTTC
V: TRBV5-6; J: TRBJ1-1; size: few; D: .; CDR3: CASSAWTLNTEAFF; DNA: TGTGCCAGCAGCGCCTGGACTCTGAACACTGAAGCTTTCTTT
V: TRBV7-9; J: TRBJ2-7; size: .; D: TRBD1; CDR3: CASSIKPGQGYEQYF; DNA: TGTGCCAGCAGCATTAAACCGGGACAGGGCTACGAGCAGTACTTC
V: TRBV9; J: TRBJ2-7; size: .; D: TRBD1; CDR3: CASSPGTGLTYEQYF; DNA: TGTGCCAGCTCTCCCGGGACAGGGCTCACCTACGAGCAGTACTTC
V: TRBV29-1; J: TRBJ1-3; size: .; D: .; CDR3: CSAYHSTGTIGAIYF; DNA: TGCAGCGCCTACCACTCGACAGGTACTATCGGGGCCATATATTTT
V: TRBV29-1; J: TRBJ2-1; size: .; D: TRBD1; CDR3: CSALSPDRVGNEQFF; DNA: TGCAGCGCCCTTAGTCCCGACAGGGTGGGCAATGAGCAGTTCTTC
V: TRBV14; J: TRBJ2-2; size: .; D: TRBD2; CDR3: CASSQGGLAGPNTGELFF; DNA: TGTGCCAGCAGCCAAGGCGGACTAGCGGGTCCGAACACCGGGGAGCTGTTTTTT
V: TRBV6-6; J: TRBJ2-7; size: .; D: TRBD1; CDR3: CASSYLWTGKSHEQYF; DNA: TGTGCCAGCAGTTACTTGTGGACAGGGAAATCCCACGAGCAGTACTTC
V: TRBV5-1; J: TRBJ1-5; size: .; D: .; CDR3: CASSLGVGGVDSNQPQHF; DNA: TGCGCCAGCAGCTTGGGAGTCGGAGGAGTGGATAGCAATCAGCCCCAGCATTTT
V: TRBV4-3; J: TRBJ2-4; size: .; D: TRBD2; CDR3: CASSPSLSGLAKNIQYF; DNA: TGCGCCAGCAGCCCCTCGCTTAGCGGGCTAGCCAAAAACATTCAGTACTTC
V: TRBV14; J: TRBJ2-4; size: .; D: TRBD1; CDR3: CASSQDPRTGENIQYF; DNA: TGTGCCAGCAGCCAAGACCCCAGGACAGGAGAAAACATTCAGTACTTC
V: TRBV28; J: TRBJ2-7; size: .; D: TRBD1; CDR3: CASSFSGTGLSYEQYF; DNA: TGTGCCAGCAGTTTCAGCGGGACAGGGCTATCCTACGAGCAGTACTTC
V: TRBV9; J: TRBJ1-2; size: .; D: .; CDR3: CASRGTSYGYTF; DNA: TGTGCCAGCCGGGGGACTTCCTATGGCTACACCTTC
V: TRBV27; J: TRBJ2-1; size: .; D: TRBD2; CDR3: CASSLGTSGRANEQFF; DNA: TGTGCCAGCAGTCTCGGGACTAGCGGGAGGGCCAATGAGCAGTTCTTC
V: TRBV7-2; J: TRBJ2-1; size: .; D: .; CDR3: CAVEGIWGDEQFF; DNA: TGTGCCGTCGAAGGTATTTGGGGAGACGAGCAGTTCTTC
V: TRBV13; J: TRBJ2-3; size: .; D: .; CDR3: CASSSPGPSTDTQYF; DNA: TGTGCCAGCAGCTCGCCGGGACCTAGCACAGATACGCAGTATTTT
V: TRBV30; J: TRBJ1-3; size: .; D: .; CDR3: CAWANRLSGNTIYF; DNA: TGTGCCTGGGCTAACAGGCTGTCGGGAAACACCATATATTTT
V: TRBV5-1; J: TRBJ2-7; size: .; D: .; CDR3: CASSLVAYEQYF; DNA: TGCGCCAGCAGCTTGGTTGCCTACGAGCAGTACTTC
V: TRBV9; J: TRBJ2-1; size: .; D: .; CDR3: CASSVGAEVNEQFF; DNA: TGTGCCAGCAGCGTAGGCGCGGAGGTCAATGAGCAGTTCTTC
V: TRBV5-1; J: TRBJ1-5; size: .; D: .; CDR3: CGVTGGVWSNQPQHF; DNA: TGCGGAGTAACGGGCGGGGTATGGAGCAATCAGCCCCAGCATTTT
V: TRBV5-6; J: TRBJ2-7; size: .; D: .; CDR3: CASSWSLENEQYF; DNA: TGTGCCAGCAGCTGGAGCTTGGAGAACGAGCAGTACTTC
V: TRBV6-5; J: TRBJ2-1; size: few; D: .; CDR3: CASSSTSWGRNEQFF; DNA: TGTGCCAGCAGTTCCACTTCCTGGGGTCGTAATGAGCAGTTCTTC
V: TRBV7-9; J: TRBJ1-3; size: .; D: .; CDR3: CASSLYQGLSGNTIYF; DNA: TGTGCCAGCTCTCTATATCAGGGTCTCTCTGGAAACACCATATATTTT
V: TRBV9; J: TRBJ1-5; size: once; D: TRBD1; CDR3: CASSVESGGGWGNQPQHF; DNA: TGTGCCAGCAGCGTAGAGTCAGGGGGCGGGTGGGGCAATCAGCCCCAGCATTTT
V: TRBV9; J: TRBJ1-1; size: .; D: TRBD1; CDR3: CASSVNSGGGNTEAFF; DNA: TGTGCCAGCAGCGTAAATTCAGGGGGAGGGAACACTGAAGCTTTCTTT
V: TRBV30; J: TRBJ2-1; size: .; D: .; CDR3: CAWDTREDEQFF; DNA: TGTGCCTGGGATACGAGGGAAGATGAGCAGTTCTTC
V: TRBV7-9; J: TRBJ2-3; size: .; D: TRBD1; CDR3: CASSLGQEMDTQYF; DNA: TGTGCCAGCAGCCTAGGACAGGAAATGGATACGCAGTATTTT
V: TRBV6-5; J: TRBJ2-5; size: .; D: .; CDR3: CASSPTWETQYF; DNA: TGTGCCAGCAGCCCGACGTGGGAGACCCAGTACTTC
V: TRBV4-1; J: TRBJ2-7; size: .; D: TRBD2; CDR3: CASSPGTSGSYEQYF; DNA: TGCGCCAGCAGCCCTGGGACTAGCGGCTCCTACGAGCAGTACTTC
V: TRBV4-1; J: TRBJ2-3; size: .; D: .; CDR3: CASSQGTAGWADTQYF; DNA: TGCGCCAGCAGCCAGGGGACCGCGGGGTGGGCAGATACGCAGTATTTT
V: TRBV28; J: TRBJ1-1; size: .; D: .; CDR3: CASSFVRQRTEAFF; DNA: TGTGCCAGCAGTTTCGTCCGACAGCGGACTGAAGCTTTCTTT
V: TRBV29-1; J: TRBJ1-5; size: .; D: TRBD1; CDR3: CSVGGDRVNQPQHF; DNA: TGCAGCGTAGGGGGGGACAGGGTAAATCAGCCCCAGCATTTT
V: TRBV7-2; J: TRBJ1-5; size: .; D: .; CDR3: CASSLRTWDSNQPQHF; DNA: TGTGCCAGCAGCTTAAGGACCTGGGATAGCAATCAGCCCCAGCATTTT
V: TRBV9; J: TRBJ2-1; size: .; D: TRBD2; CDR3: CASSVAEGLVYNEQFF; DNA: TGTGCCAGCAGCGTAGCTGAAGGACTAGTCTACAATGAGCAGTTCTTC
V: TRBV6-4; J: TRBJ2-7; size: .; D: .; CDR3: CASSDGGYEQYF; DNA: TGTGCCAGCAGTGACGGCGGGTACGAGCAGTACTTC
V: TRBV27; J: TRBJ2-2; size: .; D: TRBD2; CDR3: CASSLYAGEYTGELFF; DNA: TGTGCCAGCAGTTTATATGCGGGAGAATACACCGGGGAGCTGTTTTTT
V: TRBV12-5; J: TRBJ1-2; size: .; D: .; CDR3: CASGLVPADRYNYGYTF; DNA: TGTGCTAGTGGTTTGGTCCCCGCCGACAGGTATAACTATGGCTACACCTTC
V: TRBV7-6; J: TRBJ2-1; size: .; D: TRBD2; CDR3: CASSFLGTSGPNEQFF; DNA: TGTGCCAGCAGCTTTTTAGGGACTAGCGGACCCAATGAGCAGTTCTTC
V: TRBV7-2; J: TRBJ2-1; size: .; D: TRBD2; CDR3: CASSPLAGGGREQFF; DNA: TGTGCCAGCAGCCCCTTAGCGGGAGGGGGGCGTGAGCAGTTCTTC
V: TRBV2; J: TRBJ2-1; size: .; D: .; CDR3: CASSEAQPELGTHWDEQFF; DNA: TGTGCCAGCAGTGAAGCGCAACCGGAACTGGGGACCCACTGGGATGAGCAGTTCTTC
V: TRBV4-1; J: TRBJ2-7; size: .; D: .; CDR3: CASSQAPRGSYEQYF; DNA: TGCGCCAGCAGCCAGGCCCCTCGAGGCTCCTACGAGCAGTACTTC
V: TRBV27; J: TRBJ1-2; size: .; D: .; CDR3: CASLPGSGLARYGYTF; DNA: TGTGCCAGCCTCCCTGGTTCAGGGCTCGCGCGATATGGCTACACCTTC
V: TRBV7-2; J: TRBJ2-7; size: once; D: .; CDR3: CASSLQWRGGEQYF; DNA: TGTGCCAGCAGTTTACAATGGAGGGGCGGGGAGCAGTACTTC
V: TRBV2; J: TRBJ1-2; size: .; D: .; CDR3: CASSEALPRVSHSGYTF; DNA: TGTGCCAGCAGTGAAGCGCTTCCAAGGGTGAGTCATTCTGGCTACACCTTC
V: TRBV6-6; J: TRBJ2-3; size: .; D: TRBD2; CDR3: CAGRAGARADTQYF; DNA: TGTGCCGGCAGAGCGGGAGCCCGGGCAGATACGCAGTATTTT
V: TRBV27; J: TRBJ2-3; size: .; D: .; CDR3: CASSVAGVQSTQYF; DNA: TGTGCCAGTTCGGTGGCAGGGGTGCAAAGTACGCAGTATTTT
V: TRBV27; J: TRBJ1-1; size: .; D: .; CDR3: CASRPPGSTEAFF; DNA: TGTGCCAGCAGGCCGCCGGGGAGCACTGAAGCTTTCTTT
V: TRBV14; J: TRBJ2-7; size: .; D: .; CDR3: CASSQTGYEQYF; DNA: TGTGCCAGCAGCCAAACGGGGTACGAGCAGTACTTC
V: TRBV5-6; J: TRBJ1-2; size: .; D: .; CDR3: CASSFGAGGTWGYTF; DNA: TGTGCCAGCAGCTTCGGGGCAGGAGGGACTTGGGGCTACACCTTC
V: TRBV4-3; J: TRBJ1-6; size: .; D: TRBD1; CDR3: CASSPSPGTGWNSPLHF; DNA: TGCGCCAGCAGCCCTAGTCCCGGGACAGGTTGGAATTCACCCCTCCACTTT